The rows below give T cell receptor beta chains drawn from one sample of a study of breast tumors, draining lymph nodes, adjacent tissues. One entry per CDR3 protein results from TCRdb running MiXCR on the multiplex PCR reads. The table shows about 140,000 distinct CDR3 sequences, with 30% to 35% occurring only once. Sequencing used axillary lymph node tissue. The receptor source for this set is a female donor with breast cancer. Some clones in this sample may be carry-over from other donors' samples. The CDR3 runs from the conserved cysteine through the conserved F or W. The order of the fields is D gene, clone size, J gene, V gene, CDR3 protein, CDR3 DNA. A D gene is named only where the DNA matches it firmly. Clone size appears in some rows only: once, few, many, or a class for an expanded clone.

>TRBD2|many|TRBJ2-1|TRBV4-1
CASSRGRGDSYNEQFF
TGCGCCAGCAGCCGAGGACGGGGGGACTCCTACAATGAGCAGTTCTTC
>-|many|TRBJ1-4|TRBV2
CASRLTRAQTNEKLFF
TGTGCCAGCAGGCTAACACGGGCCCAAACTAATGAAAAACTGTTTTTT
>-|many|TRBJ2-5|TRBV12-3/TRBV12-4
CASSFTGQEETQYF
TGTGCCAGCAGTTTTACGGGACAAGAAGAGACCCAGTACTTC
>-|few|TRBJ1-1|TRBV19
CASSDRNTEAFF
TGTGCCAGTAGTGACAGGAACACTGAAGCTTTCTTT
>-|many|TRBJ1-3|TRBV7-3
CASSSGPGPSGNTIYF
TGTGCCAGCAGCTCCGGGCCAGGACCCTCTGGAAACACCATATATTTT
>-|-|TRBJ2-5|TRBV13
CASSLGLGFVQETQYF
TGTGCCAGCAGCTTAGGCCTCGGATTTGTACAAGAGACTCAGTACTTC
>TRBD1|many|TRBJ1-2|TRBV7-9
CASSSATGGANGYPF
TGTGCCAGCAGCTCAGCCACAGGGGGCGCGAATGGCTACCCCTTC
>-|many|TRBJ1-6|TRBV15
CATSRGSNNSPLHF
TGTGCCACCAGCAGGGGGTCCAATAATTCACCCCTCCACTTT
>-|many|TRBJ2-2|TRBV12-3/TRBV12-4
CASSLSVLENTGELFF
TGTGCCAGCAGTTTATCTGTATTGGAGAACACCGGGGAGCTGTTTTTT
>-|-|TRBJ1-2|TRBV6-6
CASSTPSDSIYGYAF
TGTGCCAGCAGTACACCTAGCGACTCAATCTATGGCTACGCCTTC
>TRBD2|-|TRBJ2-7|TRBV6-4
CASGGERGGLPYEQYF
TGTGCCAGCGGGGGGGAGCGGGGGGGCCTTCCGTACGAGCAGTACTTC
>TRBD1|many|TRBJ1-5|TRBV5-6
CASSLKGALSNQPQHF
TGTGCCAGCAGCTTGAAGGGGGCTTTGAGCAATCAGCCCCAGCATTTT
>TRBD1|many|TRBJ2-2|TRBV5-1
CASSSDRGLGYSGELFF
TGCGCCAGCAGCTCGGACAGGGGGCTGGGTTATTCCGGGGAGCTGTTTTTT
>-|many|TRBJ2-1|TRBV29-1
CSVEGYVNEQFF
TGCAGCGTTGAAGGTTACGTAAATGAGCAGTTCTTC
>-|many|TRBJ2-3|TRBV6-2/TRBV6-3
CASSYRVTQYF
TGTGCCAGCAGTTATAGGGTTACGCAGTATTTT
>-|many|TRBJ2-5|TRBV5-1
CASSLGQGRETQYF
TGTGCCAGCAGTTTAGGTCAGGGGCGGGAGACCCAGTACTTC
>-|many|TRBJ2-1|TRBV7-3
CASSSDAGYNEQFF
TGTGCCAGCAGCTCCGATGCAGGGTACAATGAGCAGTTCTTC
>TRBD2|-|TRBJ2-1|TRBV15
CATSRGWNFSGGDNEQSF
TGTGCCACCAGCAGAGGGTGGAATTTTAGCGGGGGGGACAATGAGCAGTCCTTC
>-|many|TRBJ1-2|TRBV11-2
CASSPQQQNYGYTF
TGTGCCAGCAGCCCTCAACAGCAGAACTATGGCTACACCTTC
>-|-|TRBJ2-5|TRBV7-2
CASSPIGGVGEETQYF
TGTGCCAGCAGCCCTATTGGCGGGGTTGGGGAAGAGACCCAGTACTTC
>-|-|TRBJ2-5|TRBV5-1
CASRPGHQEEPQYF
TGCGCCAGCCGCCCGGGACACCAAGAAGAGCCCCAGTACTTC
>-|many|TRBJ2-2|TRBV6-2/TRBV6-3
CASQAGTGELFF
TGTGCCAGTCAGGCGGGCACCGGGGAGCTGTTTTTT
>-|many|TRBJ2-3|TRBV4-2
CASSQGQQGPDTQYF
TGTGCCAGCAGCCAAGGCCAACAGGGACCAGATACGCAGTATTTT
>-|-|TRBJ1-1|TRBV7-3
CASSRGPGRAGDTEAFF
TGTGCCAGCAGCAGAGGGCCGGGGAGGGCTGGAGACACTGAAGCTTTCTTT
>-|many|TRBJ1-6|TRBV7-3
CASSLGENSPLHF
TGTGCCAGCAGCTTAGGGGAAAATTCACCCCTCCACTTT
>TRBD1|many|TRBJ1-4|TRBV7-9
CASSLGQGGEKLFF
TGTGCCAGCAGCTTAGGACAGGGGGGAGAAAAACTGTTTTTT
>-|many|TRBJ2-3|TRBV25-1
CASSGAGRGTDTQYF
TGTGCCAGCAGTGGGGCAGGACGGGGCACAGATACGCAGTATTTT
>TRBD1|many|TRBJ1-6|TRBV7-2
CASSLSTGGVSPLHF
TGTGCCAGCAGCTTATCGACAGGGGGCGTTTCACCCCTCCACTTT
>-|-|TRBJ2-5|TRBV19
CASSLTSLTGETQYF
TGTGCCAGTAGTCTAACTTCTTTAACCGGGGAGACCCAGTACTTC
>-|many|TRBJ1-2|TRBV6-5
CASSPSRGGYYGYTF
TGTGCCAGCAGTCCTAGCAGGGGAGGGTACTATGGCTACACCTTC
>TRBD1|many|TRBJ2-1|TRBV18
CASSPSGGSYNEQFF
TGTGCCAGCTCACCATCAGGGGGCTCCTACAATGAGCAGTTCTTC
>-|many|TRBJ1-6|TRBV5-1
CASSLRSINSPLHF
TGCGCCAGCAGCTTGAGGTCGATTAATTCACCCCTCCACTTT
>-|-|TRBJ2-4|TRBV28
CASSPPREAKNIQYF
TGTGCCAGCAGTCCTCCGAGGGAGGCCAAAAACATTCAGTACTTC
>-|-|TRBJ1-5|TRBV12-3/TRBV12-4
CASSPRGLTNQPQHF
TGTGCCAGCAGTCCCCGAGGACTGACGAATCAGCCCCAGCATTTT
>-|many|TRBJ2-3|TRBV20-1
CSARDGSTDTQYF
TGCAGTGCTAGAGATGGTAGCACAGATACGCAGTATTTT
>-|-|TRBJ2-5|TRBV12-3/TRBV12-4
CASRDWGVIRETQYF
TGTGCCAGCAGGGACTGGGGAGTGATCCGAGAGACCCAGTACTTC
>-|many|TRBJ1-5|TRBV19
CASSIKRGNQPQHF
TGTGCCAGTAGTATTAAGCGGGGCAATCAGCCCCAGCATTTT
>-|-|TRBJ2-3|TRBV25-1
CASSDPGTGKAQYF
TGTGCCAGCAGTGATCCCGGGACGGGGAAGGCGCAGTATTTT
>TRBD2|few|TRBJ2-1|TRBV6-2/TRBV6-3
CASRPAGGPYNEQFF
TGTGCCAGCAGACCCGCGGGGGGACCATACAATGAGCAGTTCTTC
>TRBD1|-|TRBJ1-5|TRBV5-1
CASSQDQGGNQPQHF
TGCGCCAGCAGCCAAGATCAGGGGGGTAATCAGCCCCAGCATTTT
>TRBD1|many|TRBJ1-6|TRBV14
CASSPGGGNSYNSPLHF
TGTGCCAGCAGCCCGGGAGGGGGCAATTCCTATAATTCACCCCTCCACTTT
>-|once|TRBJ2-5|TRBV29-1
CSVEPVGGFGGRDQETQYF
TGCAGCGTTGAACCGGTGGGAGGGTTCGGGGGCCGTGACCAAGAGACCCAGTACTTC
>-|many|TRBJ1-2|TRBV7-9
CASSLVNSAGYTF
TGTGCCAGCAGCTTAGTGAACAGTGCTGGCTACACCTTC
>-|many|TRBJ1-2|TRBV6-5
CASSYSAGLYGYTF
TGTGCCAGCAGTTACAGTGCAGGGCTCTATGGCTACACCTTC
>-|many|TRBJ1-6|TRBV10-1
CASSETRPNSPLHF
TGCGCCAGCAGTGAAACCCGGCCGAATTCACCCCTCCACTTT
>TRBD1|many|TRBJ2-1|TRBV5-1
CASSLATGVDEQFF
TGCGCCAGCAGCTTGGCCACAGGGGTGGATGAGCAGTTCTTC
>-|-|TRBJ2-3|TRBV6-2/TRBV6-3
CASSHSRGLGNTQYF
TGTGCCAGCAGTCACTCGAGAGGGTTAGGGAATACGCAGTATTTT
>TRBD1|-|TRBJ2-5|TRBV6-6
CASSRATGRETQYF
TGTGCCAGCAGCCGTGCGACAGGGCGGGAGACCCAGTACTTC
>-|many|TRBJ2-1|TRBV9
CASSVALGQTNEQFF
TGTGCCAGCAGCGTAGCTTTGGGCCAGACCAATGAGCAGTTCTTC
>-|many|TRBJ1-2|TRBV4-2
CASSQGPAGYTF
TGTGCCAGCAGCCAAGGCCCCGCAGGCTACACCTTC
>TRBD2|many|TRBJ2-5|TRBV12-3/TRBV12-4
CASSRLSGRGGETQYF
TGTGCCAGCAGCCGATTATCGGGGAGGGGTGGGGAGACCCAGTACTTC
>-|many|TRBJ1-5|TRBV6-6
CASSSWDGSDSNQPQHF
TGTGCCAGCAGTTCCTGGGACGGATCAGATAGCAATCAGCCCCAGCATTTT
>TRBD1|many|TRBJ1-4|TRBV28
CASSSRQGEVEKLFF
TGTGCCAGCAGTTCCCGACAGGGTGAAGTTGAAAAACTGTTTTTT